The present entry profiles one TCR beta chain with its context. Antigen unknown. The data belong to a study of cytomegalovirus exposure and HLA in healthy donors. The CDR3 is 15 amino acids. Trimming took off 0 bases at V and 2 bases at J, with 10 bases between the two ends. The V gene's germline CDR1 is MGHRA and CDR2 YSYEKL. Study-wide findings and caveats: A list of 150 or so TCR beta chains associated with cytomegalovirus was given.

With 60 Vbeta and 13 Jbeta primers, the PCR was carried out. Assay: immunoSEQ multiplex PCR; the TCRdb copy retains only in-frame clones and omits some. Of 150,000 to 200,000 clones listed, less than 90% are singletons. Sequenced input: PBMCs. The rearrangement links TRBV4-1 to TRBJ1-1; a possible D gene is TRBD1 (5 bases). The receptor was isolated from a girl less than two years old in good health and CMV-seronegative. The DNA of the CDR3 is TGCGCCAGCAGCCAAGAGGGACTGAGAAACACTGAAGCTTTCTTT. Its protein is CASSQEGLRNTEAFF.